A selection of T cell receptor beta chains follows, all from one sample in a study of cytomegalovirus exposure and HLA in healthy donors. Assay: immunoSEQ multiplex PCR; the TCRdb copy retains only in-frame clones and omits some. The sample consists of under 200,000 clones, 80% of them appearing once. The material sequenced was PBMCs. The receptors originated from a woman in her fifties or sixties in good health and CMV-seropositive. Each CDR3 is given with its conserved first and last residue. D genes are given only for firm matches. Clone size is shown for a subset of rows, as once, few, many or a class of expanded clone.

size,J,V,D,CDR3,DNA
-,TRBJ2-1,TRBV5-1,TRBD2,CASSSLAGVTYNEQFF,TGCGCCAGCAGCTCGCTAGCGGGAGTCACCTACAATGAGCAGTTCTTC
-,TRBJ2-7,TRBV11-2,TRBD1,CASSSDRGLYEQYF,TGTGCCAGCAGCTCGGACAGGGGGCTCTACGAGCAGTACTTC
few,TRBJ2-2,TRBV6-4,-,CASSDSDQGNTGELFF,TGTGCCAGCAGTGACTCGGATCAGGGGAACACCGGGGAGCTGTTTTTT
few,TRBJ1-2,TRBV10-2,-,CASSEFLQGGYGYTF,TGCGCCAGCAGTGAGTTTCTTCAGGGAGGTTATGGCTACACCTTC
-,TRBJ1-2,TRBV28,TRBD1,CASRPTIGTEGMRGYTF,TGTGCCAGCCGGCCGACCATTGGGACAGAGGGGATGAGGGGCTACACCTTC
-,TRBJ1-1,TRBV14,-,CASSPWRAWETSGAFF,TGTGCCAGCAGCCCCTGGAGGGCCTGGGAAACATCGGGAGCTTTCTTT
-,TRBJ1-4,TRBV6-6,TRBD1,CASSYEGSQGTEKLFF,TGTGCCAGCAGTTACGAGGGGTCACAGGGGACCGAAAAACTGTTTTTT
few,TRBJ1-1,TRBV12-5,TRBD1,CASGNRDRNTEAFF,TGTGCTAGTGGTAACAGGGACAGGAACACTGAAGCTTTCTTT
-,TRBJ2-7,TRBV19,TRBD1,CASTRGTGPNEQYF,TGTGCCAGCACCCGAGGGACAGGTCCCAACGAGCAGTACTTC
-,TRBJ2-6,TRBV25-1,-,CASSVTSRGNVLTF,TGTGCCAGCAGTGTCACAAGTAGGGGCAACGTCCTGACTTTC
-,TRBJ2-5,TRBV29-1,TRBD1,CSVETPGQIQETQYF,TGCAGCGTTGAGACACCGGGACAGATACAAGAGACCCAGTACTTC
-,TRBJ2-5,TRBV7-9,-,CASSLGRTAQETQYF,TGTGCCAGCAGCCTAGGACGGACAGCCCAAGAGACCCAGTACTTC
once,TRBJ1-4,TRBV18,TRBD1,CASSPTGVRNEKLFF,TGTGCCAGCTCACCGACAGGGGTTCGTAATGAAAAACTGTTTTTT
-,TRBJ2-3,TRBV7-9,-,CSSSSFGRGPSTDTQYF,TGTTCCAGCAGCTCTTTTGGTCGGGGTCCTAGCACAGATACGCAGTATTTT
-,TRBJ1-2,TRBV14,-,CASSFGSGNYGYTF,TGTGCCAGCAGCTTCGGGTCAGGGAACTATGGCTACACCTTC
-,TRBJ1-2,TRBV7-9,TRBD1,CSSSFTGEILNYGYTF,TGTTCCAGCAGCTTTACAGGGGAGATCCTTAACTATGGCTACACCTTC
few,TRBJ1-1,TRBV19,-,CASSIDRATEAFF,TGTGCCAGTAGTATAGACAGGGCAACTGAAGCTTTCTTT
-,TRBJ2-2,TRBV19,TRBD1,CASSISSFGTGGFTGELFF,TGTGCCAGTAGTATTTCATCTTTCGGGACAGGGGGCTTTACCGGGGAGCTGTTTTTT
-,TRBJ2-3,TRBV7-2,-,CASSLPRQAKADTQYF,TGTGCCAGCAGCCTCCCTCGACAGGCGAAGGCAGATACGCAGTATTTT
-,TRBJ2-5,TRBV5-4,TRBD2,CASSLTSVPQETQYF,TGTGCCAGCAGCTTGACTAGCGTCCCCCAAGAGACCCAGTACTTC
-,TRBJ1-1,TRBV30,-,CAWSQTGQTVYTEAFF,TGTGCCTGGAGTCAAACCGGACAGACCGTCTACACTGAAGCTTTCTTT
-,TRBJ1-1,TRBV7-7,-,CASSSTPNTEAFF,TGTGCTAGCAGCTCGACACCGAACACTGAAGCTTTCTTT
-,TRBJ2-5,TRBV7-2,-,CASSRRVQETQYF,TGTGCCAGCAGCAGGCGGGTCCAAGAGACCCAGTACTTC
few,TRBJ1-1,TRBV7-3,-,CASSSTGGLNTEAFF,TGTGCCAGCAGCTCGACGGGGGGTTTGAACACTGAAGCTTTCTTT
few,TRBJ2-1,TRBV9,-,CASSLENRNEQFF,TGTGCCAGCAGCCTCGAAAATCGGAATGAGCAGTTCTTC
-,TRBJ1-1,TRBV7-8,TRBD1,CASSLAQGEYTEAFF,TGTGCCAGCAGCTTAGCGCAGGGGGAATACACTGAAGCTTTCTTT
few,TRBJ2-7,TRBV28,TRBD2,CASRSGGAAYEQYF,TGTGCCAGTCGTAGCGGGGGGGCTGCGTACGAGCAGTACTTC
-,TRBJ2-7,TRBV7-2,TRBD1,CASSLNRGSTYEQYF,TGTGCCAGCAGCTTGAACAGGGGTTCCACCTACGAGCAGTACTTC
-,TRBJ1-1,TRBV7-2,-,CASSLVPTTGYTEAFF,TGTGCCAGCAGCTTAGTTCCGACAACGGGATACACTGAAGCTTTCTTT
once,TRBJ1-4,TRBV7-9,-,CASSLSGEEKLFF,TGTGCCAGCAGCTTATCGGGAGAAGAAAAACTGTTTTTT
-,TRBJ2-1,TRBV5-1,-,CASSLGRDNEQFF,TGCGCCAGCAGCTTGGGTCGGGATAATGAGCAGTTCTTC
-,TRBJ1-5,TRBV7-9,TRBD1,CASSFGTAHQPQHF,TGTGCCAGCAGCTTTGGGACAGCTCATCAGCCCCAGCATTTT
-,TRBJ1-2,TRBV19,-,CASSILGPGIYGYTF,TGTGCCAGTAGTATATTGGGGCCAGGGATCTACGGCTACACCTTC
once,TRBJ2-3,TRBV27,TRBD2,CASSLWGRGGKDTQYF,TGTGCCAGCAGTTTATGGGGCCGGGGGGGGAAAGATACGCAGTATTTT
-,TRBJ1-1,TRBV2,-,CASSGRMNTEAFF,TGTGCCAGCAGCGGCAGGATGAACACTGAAGCTTTCTTT
once,TRBJ2-7,TRBV14,-,CASSRSLYEQYF,TGTGCCAGCAGCCGATCACTTTACGAGCAGTACTTC
-,TRBJ2-7,TRBV5-1,TRBD2,CASSLGAGGSYEQYF,TGCGCCAGCAGCTTGGGAGCGGGGGGGTCCTACGAGCAGTACTTC
-,TRBJ2-5,TRBV7-6,-,CASTPRLQETQYF,TGTGCCAGCACCCCGAGGCTACAAGAGACCCAGTACTTC
-,TRBJ1-4,TRBV28,-,CASSRGPRGEKLFF,TGTGCCAGCAGTCGAGGGCCCCGGGGTGAAAAACTGTTTTTT
-,TRBJ2-7,TRBV7-8,-,CASSSYPTSYEQYF,TGTGCCAGCAGCTCCTATCCAACCTCCTACGAGCAGTACTTC
-,TRBJ2-1,TRBV4-2,-,CASSGRLLNSYNEQFF,TGTGCCAGCAGCGGTCGACTGCTAAACTCCTACAATGAGCAGTTCTTC
-,TRBJ2-2,TRBV13,-,CASSFQRDTGELFF,TGTGCCAGCAGCTTTCAGCGTGACACCGGGGAGCTGTTTTTT
-,TRBJ2-7,TRBV28,-,CASSLPGYEQYF,TGTGCCAGCAGTTTACCAGGCTACGAGCAGTACTTC
-,TRBJ1-5,TRBV7-2,TRBD1,CASSRQGASNQPQHF,TGTGCCAGCAGCAGACAGGGGGCTTCGAATCAGCCCCAGCATTTT
-,TRBJ1-1,TRBV27,-,CASSLSRVSTEAFF,TGTGCCAGCAGTTTATCGAGGGTCAGCACTGAAGCTTTCTTT
-,TRBJ1-1,TRBV5-4,-,CASSLPARTEAFF,TGTGCCAGCAGCTTGCCAGCCAGGACTGAAGCTTTCTTT
-,TRBJ1-3,TRBV29-1,-,CSVGWGPIYF,TGCAGCGTTGGGTGGGGCCCCATATATTTT
-,TRBJ2-5,TRBV28,-,CASSFRVETQYF,TGTGCCAGCAGTTTCCGGGTAGAGACCCAGTACTTC
-,TRBJ2-7,TRBV28,TRBD1,CASSPGQGLHEQYF,TGTGCCAGCAGCCCCGGACAGGGGTTACACGAGCAGTACTTC
-,TRBJ1-1,TRBV11-2,-,CASSLDTFEGSGTEAFF,TGTGCCAGCAGCTTAGATACTTTTGAGGGATCGGGCACTGAAGCTTTCTTT
-,TRBJ2-3,TRBV5-1,-,CASSLWQATDTQYF,TGCGCCAGCAGCTTGTGGCAGGCCACAGATACGCAGTATTTT
-,TRBJ1-5,TRBV30,-,CAWSLGLVNQPQHF,TGTGCCTGGAGTTTGGGCTTAGTCAATCAGCCCCAGCATTTT
-,TRBJ1-4,TRBV30,-,CAWSASLLGRGEKLFF,TGTGCCTGGAGTGCTTCCCTGTTAGGAAGGGGTGAAAAACTGTTTTTT
-,TRBJ1-2,TRBV28,TRBD1,CASSLPRGFSNYGYTF,TGTGCCAGCAGTTTACCCAGGGGGTTTAGTAACTATGGCTACACCTTC
-,TRBJ1-2,TRBV5-6,-,CASSSLGDYGYTF,TGTGCCAGCAGCTCGCTCGGAGACTATGGCTACACCTTC